Sequencing of this T cell receptor (beta chain) was carried out in a study of a mutant IDH1 vaccine in newly diagnosed glioma. Study-wide findings and caveats: Altogether, about 93% of patients exhibited vaccine-induced immune responses.

This clone was observed a handful of times. The antigen remains unidentified. V gave up 6 bases and J gave up 6 bases, with 15 bases separating them. The CDR3 covers 14 residues. CDR1 SNHLY and CDR2 FYNNEI come from the germline V gene. The repertoire was sequenced with immunoSEQ multiplex PCR; TCRdb's copy has only in-frame clones and lacks some. The profile shows 55,000 or so clones, about 91% of them singletons. Sample time point: week 11, during vaccination. Every vaccine dose comprised 300 ug of mutant IDH1 20-mer peptide plus topical imiquimod. The sequences come from PBMCs, collected from a glioma patient whose treatment included an IDH1 peptide vaccine. The chain is built from TRBV2 and TRBJ1-5; maybe TRBD1 (6 bases). The source of this sequence is a man aged 50-59 years with glioma. The chain's CDR3 is CASSHRASGQPQHF. The CDR3, as DNA: TGTGCCAGCAGCCACAGGGCCTCGGGTCAGCCCCAGCATTTT.